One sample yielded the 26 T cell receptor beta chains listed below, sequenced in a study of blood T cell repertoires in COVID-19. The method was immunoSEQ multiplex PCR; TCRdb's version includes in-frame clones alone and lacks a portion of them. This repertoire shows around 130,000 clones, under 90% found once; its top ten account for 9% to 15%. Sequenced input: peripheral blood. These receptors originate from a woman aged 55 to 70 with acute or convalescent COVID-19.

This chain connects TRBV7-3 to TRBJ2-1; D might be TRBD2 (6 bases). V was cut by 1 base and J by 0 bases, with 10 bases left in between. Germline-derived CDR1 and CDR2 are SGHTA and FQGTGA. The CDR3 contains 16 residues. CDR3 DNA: TGTGCCAGCAGCTTAAACGGAGGGAACTCCTACAATGAGCAGTTCTTC. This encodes CASSLNGGNSYNEQFF.

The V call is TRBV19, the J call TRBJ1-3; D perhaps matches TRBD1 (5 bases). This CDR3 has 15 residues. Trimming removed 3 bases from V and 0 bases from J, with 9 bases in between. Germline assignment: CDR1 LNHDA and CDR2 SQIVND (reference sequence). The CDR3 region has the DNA TGTGCCAGTAGTATCCTCAGGGACTCTGGAAACACCATATATTTT. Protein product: CASSILRDSGNTIYF.

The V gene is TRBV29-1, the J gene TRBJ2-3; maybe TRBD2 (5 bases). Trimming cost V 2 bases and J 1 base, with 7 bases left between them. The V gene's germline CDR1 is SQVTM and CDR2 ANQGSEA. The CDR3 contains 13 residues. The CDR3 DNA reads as TGCAGCGTTGAACGGGGAGGCACAGATACGCAGTATTTT. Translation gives CSVERGGTDTQYF.

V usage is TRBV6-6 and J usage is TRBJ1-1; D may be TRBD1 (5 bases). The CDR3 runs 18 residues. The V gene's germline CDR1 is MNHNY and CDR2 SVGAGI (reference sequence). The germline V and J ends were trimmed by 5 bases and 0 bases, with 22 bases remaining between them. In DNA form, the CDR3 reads TGTGCCAGCAGTCCTGGGAGGCTCCGGCGGGGGATGAACACTGAAGCTTTCTTT. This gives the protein CASSPGRLRRGMNTEAFF.

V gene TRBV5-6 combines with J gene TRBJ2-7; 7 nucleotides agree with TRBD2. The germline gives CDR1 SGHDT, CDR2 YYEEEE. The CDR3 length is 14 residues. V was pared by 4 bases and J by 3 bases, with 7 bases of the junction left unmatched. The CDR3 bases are TGTGCCAGCAGCCTGGGGACTAAACACTACGAGCAGTACTTC. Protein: CASSLGTKHYEQYF.

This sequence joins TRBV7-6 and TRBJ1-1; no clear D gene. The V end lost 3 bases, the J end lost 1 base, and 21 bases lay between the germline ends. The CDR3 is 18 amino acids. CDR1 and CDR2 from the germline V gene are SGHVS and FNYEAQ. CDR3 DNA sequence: TGTGCCAGCAGCTTGATCGACGGAGCCATCTACGGGAACACTGAAGCTTTCTTT. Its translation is CASSLIDGAIYGNTEAFF.

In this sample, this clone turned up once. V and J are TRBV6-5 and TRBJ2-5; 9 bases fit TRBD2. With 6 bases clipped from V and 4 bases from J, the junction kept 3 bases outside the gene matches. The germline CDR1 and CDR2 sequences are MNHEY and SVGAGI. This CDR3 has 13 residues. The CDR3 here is CASRAGGLETQYF. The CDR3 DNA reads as TGTGCCAGCAGGGCGGGGGGGTTAGAGACCCAGTACTTC.

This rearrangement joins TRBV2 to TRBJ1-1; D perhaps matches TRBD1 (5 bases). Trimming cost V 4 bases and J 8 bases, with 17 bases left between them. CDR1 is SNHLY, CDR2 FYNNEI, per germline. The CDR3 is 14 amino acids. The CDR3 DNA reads TGTGCCAGCAGTGGACCCCTCTGGGGGGGAGAAGCTTTCTTT. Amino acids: CASSGPLWGGEAFF.

In DNA form, the CDR3 reads TGTGCCAGCAGCCAAGATCTGACAGCGGGGTCTTTCTTT. Translating it yields CASSQDLTAGSFF. The V gene is TRBV3-1 (or the pseudogene TRBV3-2), the J gene TRBJ1-1; D is possibly TRBD1 (5 bases). The length of the CDR3 is 13 residues. Trimming took 0 bases from V and 12 from J, leaving 14 bases between them. Germline V lookup: CDR1 LGHDT, CDR2 YNNKEL (reference sequence).

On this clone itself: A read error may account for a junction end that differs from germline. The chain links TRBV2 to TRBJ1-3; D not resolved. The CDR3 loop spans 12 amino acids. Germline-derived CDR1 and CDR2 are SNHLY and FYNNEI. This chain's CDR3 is CANSPSGNTIYF. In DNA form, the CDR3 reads TGTGCCAACAGTCCGTCTGGAAACACCATATATTTT. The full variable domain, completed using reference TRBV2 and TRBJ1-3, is EPEVTQTPSHQVTQMGQEVILRCVPISNHLYFYWYRQILGQKVEFLVSFYNNEISEKSEIFDDQFSVERPDGSNFTLKIRSTKLEDSAMYFCANSPSGNTIYFGEGSWLTVV.

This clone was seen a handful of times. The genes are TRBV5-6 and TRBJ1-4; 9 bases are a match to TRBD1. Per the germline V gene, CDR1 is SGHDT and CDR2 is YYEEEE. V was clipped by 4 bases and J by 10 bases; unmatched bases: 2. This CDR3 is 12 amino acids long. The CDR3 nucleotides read TGTGCCAGCAGCACGGACAGGGGAAAACTGTTTTTT. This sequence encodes CASSTDRGKLFF.

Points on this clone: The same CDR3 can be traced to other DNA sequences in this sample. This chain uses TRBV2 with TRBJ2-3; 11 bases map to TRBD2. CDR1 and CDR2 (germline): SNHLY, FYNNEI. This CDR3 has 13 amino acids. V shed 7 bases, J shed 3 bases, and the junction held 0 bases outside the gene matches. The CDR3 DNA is TGTGCCAGCACTAGCGGGGGGACAGATACGCAGTATTTT. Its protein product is CASTSGGTDTQYF. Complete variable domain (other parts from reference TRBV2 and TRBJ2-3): EPEVTQTPSHQVTQMGQEVILRCVPISNHLYFYWYRQILGQKVEFLVSFYNNEISEKSEIFDDQFSVERPDGSNFTLKIRSTKLEDSAMYFCASTSGGTDTQYFGPGTRLTVL.

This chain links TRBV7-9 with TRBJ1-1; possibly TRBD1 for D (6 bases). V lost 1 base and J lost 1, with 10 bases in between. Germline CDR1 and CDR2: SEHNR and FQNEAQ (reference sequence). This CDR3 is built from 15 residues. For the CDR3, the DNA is TGTGCCAGCAGCTTAGGAGGGGGGGCGAACACTGAAGCTTTCTTT. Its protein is CASSLGGGANTEAFF.

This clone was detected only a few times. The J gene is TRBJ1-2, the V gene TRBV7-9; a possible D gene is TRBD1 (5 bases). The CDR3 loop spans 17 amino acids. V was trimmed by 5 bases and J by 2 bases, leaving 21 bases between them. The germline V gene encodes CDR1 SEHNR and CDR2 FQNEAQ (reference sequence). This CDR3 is CASSRTSLGGTNYGYTF. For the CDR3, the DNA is TGTGCCAGCAGCCGAACCTCTCTGGGGGGAACCAACTATGGCTACACCTTC.

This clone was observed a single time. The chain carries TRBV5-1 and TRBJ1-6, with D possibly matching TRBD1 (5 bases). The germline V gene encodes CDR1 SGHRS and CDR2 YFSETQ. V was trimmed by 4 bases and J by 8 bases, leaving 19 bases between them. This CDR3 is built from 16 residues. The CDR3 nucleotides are TGCGCCAGCAGCCCCCATTCGGGGGGGGTGGATTCACCCCTCCACTTT. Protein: CASSPHSGGVDSPLHF.

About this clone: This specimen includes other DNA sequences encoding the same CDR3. The CDR3 is CASSPTGHTEAFF. The CDR3 DNA follows: TGTGCCAGCTCACCAACAGGCCACACTGAAGCTTTCTTT. V gene TRBV18 combines with J gene TRBJ1-1; the D gene is possibly TRBD1 (5 bases). The germline V gene encodes CDR1 KGHSH and CDR2 LQKENI. The CDR3 sequence is 13 residues long. Trimming removed 2 bases from V and 3 bases from J, with 7 bases in between.

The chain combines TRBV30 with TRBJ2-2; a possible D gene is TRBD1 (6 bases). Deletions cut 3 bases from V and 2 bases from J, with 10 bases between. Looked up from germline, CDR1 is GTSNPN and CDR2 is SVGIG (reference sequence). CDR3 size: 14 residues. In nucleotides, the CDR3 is TGTGCCTGGAGGGGACAACCCAACACCGGGGAGCTGTTTTTT. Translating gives CAWRGQPNTGELFF.

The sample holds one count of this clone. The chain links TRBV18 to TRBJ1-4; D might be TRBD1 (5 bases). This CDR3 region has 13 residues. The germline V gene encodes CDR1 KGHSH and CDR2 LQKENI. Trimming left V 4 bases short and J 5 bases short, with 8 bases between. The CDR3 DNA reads TGTGCCAGCTCACGGGGGGAGAATGAAAAACTGTTTTTT. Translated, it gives CASSRGENEKLFF.

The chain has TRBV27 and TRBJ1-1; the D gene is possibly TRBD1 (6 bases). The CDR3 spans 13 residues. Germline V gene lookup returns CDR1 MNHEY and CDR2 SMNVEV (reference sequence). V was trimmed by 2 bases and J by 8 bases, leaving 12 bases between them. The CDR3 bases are TGTGCCAGCAGTTTAAGGGGGGGCGCAGAAGCTTTCTTT. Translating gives CASSLRGGAEAFF.

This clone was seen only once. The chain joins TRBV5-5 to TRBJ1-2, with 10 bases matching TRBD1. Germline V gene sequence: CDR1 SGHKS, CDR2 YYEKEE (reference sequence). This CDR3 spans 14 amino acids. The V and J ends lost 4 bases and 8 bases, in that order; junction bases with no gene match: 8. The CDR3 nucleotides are TGTGCCAGCAGCGAGGGGACAGGGGCGCGGGGCTACACCTTC. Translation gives CASSEGTGARGYTF.

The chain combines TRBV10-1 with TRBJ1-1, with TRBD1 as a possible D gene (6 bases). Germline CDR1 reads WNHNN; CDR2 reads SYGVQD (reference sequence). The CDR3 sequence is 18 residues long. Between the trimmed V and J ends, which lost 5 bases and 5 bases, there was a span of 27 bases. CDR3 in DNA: TGCGCCAGCAGTCCGGGCGAAACAGGGTTGGGTTATGGTACTGAAGCTTTCTTT. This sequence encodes CASSPGETGLGYGTEAFF.

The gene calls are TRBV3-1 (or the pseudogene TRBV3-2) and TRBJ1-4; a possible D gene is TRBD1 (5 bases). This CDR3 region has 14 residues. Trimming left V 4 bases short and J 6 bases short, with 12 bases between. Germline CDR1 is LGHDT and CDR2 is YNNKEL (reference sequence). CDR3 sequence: CASSPGRRHEKLFF. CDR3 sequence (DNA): TGTGCCAGCAGCCCAGGGAGGAGGCATGAAAAACTGTTTTTT.

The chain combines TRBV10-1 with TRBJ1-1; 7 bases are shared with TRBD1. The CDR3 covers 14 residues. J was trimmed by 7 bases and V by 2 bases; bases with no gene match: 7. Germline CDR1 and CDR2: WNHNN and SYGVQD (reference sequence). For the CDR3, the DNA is TGCGCCAGCAGTGAGAGACAGGGCGGGTATGAAGCTTTCTTT. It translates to CASSERQGGYEAFF.

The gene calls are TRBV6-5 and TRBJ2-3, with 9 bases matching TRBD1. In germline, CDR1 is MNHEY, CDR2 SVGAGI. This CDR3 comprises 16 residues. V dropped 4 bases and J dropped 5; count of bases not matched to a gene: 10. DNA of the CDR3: TGTGCCAGCAGTTCTCTAGGGACAGGGCGCCGAGATACGCAGTATTTT. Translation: CASSSLGTGRRDTQYF.

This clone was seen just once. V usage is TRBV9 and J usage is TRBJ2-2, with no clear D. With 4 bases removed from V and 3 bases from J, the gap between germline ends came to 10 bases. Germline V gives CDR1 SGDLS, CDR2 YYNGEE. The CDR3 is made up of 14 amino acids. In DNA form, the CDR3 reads TGTGCCAGCAGCCCACGTGACTACACCGGGGAGCTGTTTTTT. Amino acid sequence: CASSPRDYTGELFF.

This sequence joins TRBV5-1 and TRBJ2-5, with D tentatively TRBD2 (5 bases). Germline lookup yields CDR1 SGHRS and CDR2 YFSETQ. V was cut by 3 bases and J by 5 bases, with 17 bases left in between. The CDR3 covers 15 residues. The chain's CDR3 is CASSSFRGSLETQYF. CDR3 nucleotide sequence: TGCGCCAGCAGCTCCTTTAGAGGGAGTCTGGAGACCCAGTACTTC.